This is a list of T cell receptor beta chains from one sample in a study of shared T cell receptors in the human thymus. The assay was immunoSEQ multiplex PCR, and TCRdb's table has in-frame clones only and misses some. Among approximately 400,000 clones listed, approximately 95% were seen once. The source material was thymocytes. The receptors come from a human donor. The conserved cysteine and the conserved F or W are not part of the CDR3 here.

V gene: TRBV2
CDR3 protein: ASRGSGMAKNIQY

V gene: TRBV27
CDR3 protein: ARSFRPRDDEAF

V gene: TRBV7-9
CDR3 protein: ASSHPGQGDTEAF

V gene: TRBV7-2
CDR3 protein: ASSLEASGRRADTQY

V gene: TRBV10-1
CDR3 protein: ASSESRRYCAGGDYIQY

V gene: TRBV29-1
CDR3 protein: SVDLVGGCYEQY

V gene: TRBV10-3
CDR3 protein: AISDPGGSYNEQF

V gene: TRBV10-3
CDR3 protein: AISGTSGKDDNEQF

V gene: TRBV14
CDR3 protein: ASLTGKNGEQF

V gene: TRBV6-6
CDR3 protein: ASSYSPGGEKLF

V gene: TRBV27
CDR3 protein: ASSEGGLYGYT

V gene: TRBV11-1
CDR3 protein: ASSPHWPPRYNEQF